This T cell receptor (beta chain) was observed in a study of blood T cell repertoires in COVID-19. Sequenced by immunoSEQ multiplex PCR; TCRdb stores in-frame clones only, minus some. The sample lists some 68,000 clones; 87% were seen once. CDR3 length: 13 amino acids. CDR1 and CDR2 (germline): SGHVS, FNYEAQ. Trimming stripped 1 base from V and 12 bases from J, with 13 bases between. The chain has TRBV7-6 and TRBJ2-1; D is unresolved. The TCR sequence derives from a woman in her 50s with COVID-19, enrolled during active disease. The material sequenced was peripheral blood. This chain's CDR3 is CASSLDFLVGQFF. CDR3 bases: TGTGCCAGCAGCTTAGATTTCCTAGTGGGGCAGTTCTTC.